Shown below are 10 T cell receptor beta chains from a single sample sequenced in a study of cytomegalovirus exposure and HLA in healthy donors. 13 Jbeta primers and 60 Vbeta primers were used for the PCR. Data came from immunoSEQ multiplex PCR; TCRdb stores just in-frame clones and leaves some out. This table holds some 140,000 clones, 70% to 85% found once. Sequencing was performed on PBMCs. Every receptor here comes from a man in his forties in good health and CMV-seropositive.

The V and J genes are TRBV2 and TRBJ2-7; 13 positions agree with TRBD2. The V gene end was trimmed by 6 bases and the J gene end by 4 bases; junction bases not matched to a gene: 3. Germline CDR1 reads SNHLY; CDR2 reads FYNNEI. The length of the CDR3 is 14 residues. CDR3 in amino acids: CASSQGLAGYEQYF. CDR3 in DNA: TGTGCCAGCAGCCAGGGACTAGCGGGATACGAGCAGTACTTC.

The chain has TRBV30 and TRBJ2-1; D may be TRBD2 (6 bases). This CDR3 region has 14 residues. Between the trimmed V and J ends, which lost 0 bases and 2 bases, there was a span of 8 bases. Germline V CDR1 and CDR2: GTSNPN, SVGIG (reference sequence). CDR3 in DNA: TGTGCCTGGAGTGTGTGGACTACCTACAATGAGCAGTTCTTC. It specifies CAWSVWTTYNEQFF.

This chain connects TRBV5-4 to TRBJ2-5; 9 bases align to TRBD1. The CDR3 extends over 15 amino acids. Germline V gene sequence: CDR1 SGHNT, CDR2 YYREEE (reference sequence). V lost 0 bases to trimming and J lost 5 bases; unmatched junction nucleotides: 5. The CDR3 spells CASSLGQGVVETQYF. For the CDR3, the DNA is TGTGCCAGCAGCTTGGGACAGGGGGTGGTGGAGACCCAGTACTTC.

This chain joins TRBV7-3 and TRBJ2-7; the D gene is possibly TRBD2 (6 bases). The CDR3 runs 13 residues. Germline CDR1 SGHTA, CDR2 FQGTGA. Trimming removed 2 bases from V and 5 bases from J, with 10 bases in between. As DNA, the CDR3 is TGTGCCAGCAGCTTAGGGGGGTCCGACGAGCAGTACTTC. Protein product: CASSLGGSDEQYF.

The rearrangement links TRBV7-8 to TRBJ2-5; D is uncertain. This CDR3 region has 13 residues. The germline gives CDR1 SGHVS, CDR2 FQNEAQ. V lost 0 bases, J lost 5 bases, and 7 bases lay in between. The DNA of the CDR3 is TGTGCCAGCAGCTTAGCTAGTGTTGAGACCCAGTACTTC. Protein product: CASSLASVETQYF.

This clone was picked up one time. This chain uses TRBV11-2 with TRBJ2-5, with D perhaps TRBD1 (6 bases). Looked up from germline, CDR1 is SGHAT and CDR2 is FQNNGV. The CDR3 runs to 14 residues. V dropped 5 bases and J dropped 8 bases, with 18 bases sitting between them. CDR3 sequence: CASSLDSTRDTQYF. The CDR3 DNA follows: TGTGCCAGCAGCCTGGACAGCACAAGAGATACCCAGTACTTC. Full variable domain (outside the CDR3, taken from reference TRBV11-2 and TRBJ2-5): EAGVAQSPRYKIIEKRQSVAFWCNPISGHATLYWYQQILGQGPKLLIQFQNNGVVDDSQLPKDRFSAERLKGVDSTLKIQPAKLEDSAVYLCASSLDSTRDTQYFGPGTRLLVL.

The chain combines TRBV4-2 with TRBJ1-2, with D possibly being TRBD1 (6 bases). The CDR3 consists of 16 residues. CDR1 and CDR2 from the germline V gene are LGHNA and YNFKEQ. Trimming cost V 2 bases and J 1 base, with 14 bases left between them. CDR3 residues: CASSQLGTRVNYGYTF. The CDR3 bases are TGTGCCAGCAGCCAACTCGGGACAAGGGTTAACTATGGCTACACCTTC.

The chain combines TRBV6-5 with TRBJ2-7, with 8 positions matching TRBD1. CDR3 length: 14 amino acids. The germline V gene encodes CDR1 MNHEY and CDR2 SVGAGI. V trimming: 8 bases; J trimming: 6 bases; junction bases outside the gene matches: 12. CDR3 sequence: CASGNGQGRSEQYF. CDR3 DNA sequence: TGTGCCAGCGGGAACGGACAGGGACGGAGCGAGCAGTACTTC.

The rearrangement joins TRBV10-1 to TRBJ2-7, with TRBD1 identical over 11 bases. The CDR3 extends over 15 amino acids. V was clipped by 4 bases and J by 3 bases; unmatched bases: 5. Germline V lookup: CDR1 WNHNN, CDR2 SYGVQD (reference sequence). CDR3 residues: CASSAGTGGFYEQYF. The CDR3 DNA reads as TGCGCCAGCAGTGCCGGGACAGGGGGATTCTACGAGCAGTACTTC.

On this clone itself: The germline gene is not matched at one end of the junction; a read error may be the cause. CDR3 nucleotide sequence: TGTGCCACCAGCCCGGGACTCGCGCCCAATCAGCAGTTCTTC. This codes for CATSPGLAPNQQFF. The rearrangement joins TRBV6-1 to TRBJ2-1; TRBD2 is a possible D gene (6 bases). The CDR3 is 14 residues long. Germline CDR1 MNHNS, CDR2 SASEGT.